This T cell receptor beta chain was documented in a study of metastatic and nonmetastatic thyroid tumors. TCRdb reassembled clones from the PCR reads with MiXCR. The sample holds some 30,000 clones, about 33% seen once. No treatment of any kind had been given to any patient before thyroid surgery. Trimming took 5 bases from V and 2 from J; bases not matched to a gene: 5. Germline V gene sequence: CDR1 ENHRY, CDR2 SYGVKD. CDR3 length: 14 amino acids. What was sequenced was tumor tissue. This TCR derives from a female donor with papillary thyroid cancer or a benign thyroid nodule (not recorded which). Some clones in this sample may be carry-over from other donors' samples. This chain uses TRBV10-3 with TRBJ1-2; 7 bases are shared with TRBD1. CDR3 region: CAISRGQLNYGYTF. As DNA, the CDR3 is TGTGCCATCAGTAGGGGACAGCTAAACTATGGCTACACCTTC.